This T cell receptor beta chain was captured by sequencing in a study of CD8 T cells in ankylosing spondylitis. Findings of the study overall: Some motif variants had been reported before (in reactive arthritis synovial fluid and blood). Disease-linked clones proved CD8+ and comparatively uncommon in peripheral blood. What seemed typical of ankylosing spondylitis blood was a TCR beta motif built from eight highly homologous variants.

For this clonotype: The antigen remains undetermined.

Quantitative barcoded 5'-RACE was used to prepare TCR beta libraries. TCRdb re-derived calls from the 5' RACE reads in MiXCR, one entry per CDR3 protein. Among 750,000 to 850,000 distinct CDR3 sequences, around 11% were seen once, and the ten largest hold approximately 0.51%. The sequence was obtained from a male donor with ankylosing spondylitis. The specimen sequenced was blood, either unsorted or a sorted T cell fraction (not recorded which).

The CDR3 DNA reads as TGCAGTGCTAGGACGTGGCGGTCAGCCTACAATGAGCAGTTCTTC. It yields the protein CSARTWRSAYNEQFF. The chain couples TRBV20-1 to TRBJ2-1; D remains ambiguous. Germline V gene sequence: CDR1 DFQATT, CDR2 SNEGSKA (reference sequence). There are 15 residues in the CDR3. Trimming removed 3 bases at V and 2 bases at J, with 14 bases between.